This T cell receptor beta chain originates from a study of OX40 agonist ivuxolimab in advanced cancers. Background on the whole study: Ivuxolimab was an agonistic, fully human IgG2 monoclonal antibody directed against OX40 (CD134), a costimulatory receptor. Prior anti-PD-1, anti-PD-L1 or anti-CTLA-4 therapy was permitted, and about 40% of dose-escalation patients had received checkpoint inhibitors. The paper describes the monotherapy dose-escalation part (N ≈ 52 patients) of the phase I trial of ivuxolimab. The point of sequencing TCRbeta in the periphery was to test whether ivuxolimab changed TCR sequence diversity and drove clonal T-cell expansion. In the dose-escalation cohort, roughly 82% of patients were male, and the mean age was 60 years with a range of roughly 20 to 85. Partial responses occurred in three dose-escalation patients: two with cutaneous melanoma and one with hepatocellular carcinoma. Of the roughly 53 patients in dose escalation, about 20 had hepatocellular carcinoma, approximately 15 had melanoma, 9 had renal cell carcinoma and 9 had head and neck cancer. Intravenous ivuxolimab was administered to patients every 2 weeks at six dose levels: 0.01, 0.1, 0.3, 1.5, 3 and 10 mg/kg.

What the study reported, not specific to this receptor: After ivuxolimab, expanded clones were on average more numerous among CD8+ T cells than among CD4+ T cells. At doses of 0.1 to 3.0 mg/kg, clonal expansion of both CD4+ and CD8+ blood T cells was observed from baseline to week 6. In partial responders in the 0.1-3.0 mg/kg groups, normalized peripheral clonal expansion was found to be among the lowest, especially among CD8+ T cells. Low levels of normalized T-cell clonal expansion were also seen in some patients who did not respond. The antigen specificity of the clonally expanded peripheral T cells was not determined.

In the case of this clone: Its antigen remains undetermined. Base-call qualities are not available, and no considerably larger clone is one nucleotide away.

The trial excluded patients who had a history of autoimmune disease or were on systemic immunosuppression. Peripheral blood for TCR sequencing was collected from all dose cohorts at baseline, on cycle 4 day 1, and on cycle 7 day 1. Samples were obtained from an open-label, multicenter, first-in-human phase I dose-escalation trial of ivuxolimab. Adults with locally advanced or metastatic melanoma, renal cell carcinoma, hepatocellular carcinoma or head and neck squamous cell carcinoma were enrolled in the trial. Before TCR sequencing, CD4+ T cells and CD8+ T cells were sorted from peripheral blood as separate populations. For sequencing of the TCRbeta CDR3 region, genomic DNA was extracted from the sorted cells. TCRbeta CDR3 regions were sequenced using the immunoSEQ Assay. Not all clones reach the TCRdb copy of this immuneACCESS table, which keeps in-frame sequences only. Checked studies attribute under half of the gap to unresolved V genes and leave the rest unexplained. The sample records around 75,000 clones, roughly nine tenths of which are singletons. The ten largest clones represent approximately 2.4% of the sample.

Trimming takes 6 bases from V and 4 bases from J, and the germline ends sit 16 bases apart. The germline V gene specifies SGHRS as CDR1 and YFSETQ as CDR2. The CDR3 starts with the cysteine, ends with the phenylalanine, and has 14 residues. The kept DNA is CDR3 alone, 42 bases in frame from the first base. The sequenced sample was CD4+ or CD8+ T cells sorted from blood, obtained in a trial of the OX40 agonist ivuxolimab. The rearranged segments are TRBV5-1 and TRBJ1-1, with a tentative D gene TRBD1 over 5 matching bases. The receptor's source is an adult with an advanced solid tumor such as melanoma, head and neck, liver or kidney cancer. This receptor carries the CDR3 CASTESTGLTEAFF. The sequenced DNA is TGCGCCAGCACGGAGAGTACGGGGCTCACTGAAGCTTTCTTT.